This T cell receptor (beta chain) is from a study of CD8+CD57+ T cells in acquired aplastic anemia. The study's findings and limits: Statistical testing detected no significant gap in CD8+ Simpson's diversity between patients and controls.

For sequencing, patients were chosen who had shown expansion of CD8+CD57+ cells by flow cytometry. The diagnosis in all patients was severe acquired aplastic anemia. As to this clonotype: What it binds is unknown.

The study profiled TCR beta VDJ and CDR3 using genomic DNA as template. TCRdb re-analysed the reads in MiXCR, keeping a single row per CDR3 protein. The table has under 200,000 distinct CDR3 sequences, approximately 44% seen once. Trimming removed 6 bases from V and 6 bases from J, with 12 bases in between. The germline gives CDR1 KGHDR, CDR2 SFDVKD. CDR3 size: 13 residues. This clonotype was sampled from a human donor with aplastic anemia. The chain is built from TRBV24-1 and TRBJ2-3; D uncertain. Material: sorted CD4+, CD8+, or CD8+CD57+ T cells (not recorded which) from PBMCs. CDR3 sequence: CATSPAGEDTQYF. In nucleotides, the CDR3 is TGTGCCACCAGTCCTGCCGGTGAGGATACGCAGTATTTT.